The 2 T cell receptor beta chains below were found in one sample sequenced in a study of T-cell reconstitution after alpha-beta-depleted transplantation in children. Library preparation (for TCRbeta) was performed with unique molecular identifiers. In TCRdb, the PCR reads were re-called with MiXCR into one record per CDR3 protein. The sample includes fewer than 1 million distinct CDR3 sequences, less than 20% of them seen just once. The input for sequencing was PBMCs, mostly from graft donor cells, taken 360 days after TCRalphabeta/CD19-depleted stem cell transplant. The source is a male patient younger than 18 who had a stem cell transplant for acute lymphoblastic leukemia, so the T cells may come from the graft donor.

The sample holds a few counts of this clonotype. V gene TRBV7-6 combines with J gene TRBJ2-4; 7 bases map to TRBD1. The CDR3 has 19 amino acids. Trimming took 1 base from V and 3 from J; bases not matched to a gene: 15. The germline CDR1 and CDR2 sequences are SGHVS and FNYEAQ. The CDR3 loop is CASSLVVKGRQGLKNIQYF. The CDR3 nucleotides are TGTGCCAGCAGCTTAGTCGTGAAGGGGCGACAGGGCCTCAAAAACATTCAGTACTTC. The full variable domain, its missing parts supplied by reference TRBV7-6 and TRBJ2-4, is GAGVSQSPRYKVTKRGQDVALRCDPISGHVSLYWYRQALGQGPEFLTYFNYEAQQDKSGLPNDRFSAERPEGSISTLTIQRTEQRDSAMYRCASSLVVKGRQGLKNIQYFGAGTRLSVL.

J is TRBJ2-1 and V is TRBV12-3 or TRBV12-4; 7 bases map to TRBD2. V was clipped by 5 bases and J by 15 bases; unmatched bases: 10. The CDR3 totals 12 residues. The CDR3 nucleotides are TGTGCCAGCAGTATATCGCGGGAGAGCGGGTTCTTC. Translation gives CASSISRESGFF.